These T cell receptor beta chains were read from a single sample in a study of T cell repertoires in cytomegalovirus infection. TCRdb reanalysed the reads using MiXCR and keeps one entry per CDR3 protein. The repertoire holds 400,000 to 550,000 distinct CDR3 sequences, with around 11% as singletons. Sequencing was performed on PBMCs. These receptors originate from a human donor in good health (CMV status not recorded). Some clones in this sample may be carry-over from other donors' samples. The CDR3 runs from the conserved cysteine through the conserved F or W.

V	J	CDR3
TRBV20-1	TRBJ1-2	CSATGWGHGYTF
TRBV28	TRBJ2-5	CASSSPRGRDQETQYF
TRBV7-2	TRBJ2-3	CASSLLGLAGETDTQYF
TRBV24-1	TRBJ2-5	CATSGIAPQETQYF
TRBV7-4	TRBJ1-4	CASSLGQGSNEKLFF
TRBV27	TRBJ1-6	CASSLQMSALSSYNSPLHF
TRBV11-2	TRBJ2-3	CASSGGTGDWADTQYF
TRBV7-9	TRBJ2-7	CASSLGGSRFEQYF
TRBV11-1	TRBJ2-7	CASSPPTSEVCEQYF
TRBV7-3	TRBJ2-7	CASSASGGYDEQYF
TRBV9	TRBJ2-1	CASSPLGPGRRQFF
TRBV5-1	TRBJ2-1	CASRLSGTVNEQFF
TRBV12-3/TRBV12-4	TRBJ2-3	CASSLRGRAGDTQYF
TRBV7-6	TRBJ2-7	CASSGNYEQYF
TRBV20-1	TRBJ2-2	CSATGQTNTGELFF
TRBV30	TRBJ2-5	CAWSSSRTETQYF
TRBV27	TRBJ2-1	CASSLVWGSEQFF
TRBV12-3/TRBV12-4	TRBJ1-4	CASSLRESTNEKLFF
TRBV6-1	TRBJ1-1	CASHLSPGSIYTEAFF
TRBV6-8	TRBJ1-2	CASRREGGYGYTF
TRBV27	TRBJ2-5	CASRGFMETQYF
TRBV18	TRBJ2-3	CASSPPGASADTQYF
TRBV7-2	TRBJ2-5	CASSGAGEETQYF
TRBV20-1	TRBJ2-2	CSASTGGLAGELFF
TRBV12-3/TRBV12-4	TRBJ1-4	CASSSGTGDTEKLFF
TRBV5-5	TRBJ2-7	CASGVPGQRSYEQYF
TRBV5-1	TRBJ2-2	CASSEPSHYTGELFF
TRBV7-2	TRBJ1-5	CASSLRQGPISNQPQHF
TRBV29-1	TRBJ2-7	CSVGTSGSLVNEQYF
TRBV6-5	TRBJ2-5	CASSRGETAAQYF
TRBV20-1	TRBJ2-1	CSAVSRYNGLAENEQFF
TRBV27	TRBJ2-5	CASSGRIGRPAMMDQYF
TRBV20-1	TRBJ1-2	CSAGDRANYGYTF
TRBV7-2	TRBJ2-6	CASSLRGPSSGANVLTF
TRBV7-3	TRBJ2-1	CASSLEGGTGGLDNEQFF
TRBV20-1	TRBJ2-3	CSARGSFDTQYF
TRBV5-6	TRBJ2-4	CASSLKGGGRKNIQYF
TRBV24-1	TRBJ1-5	CATSDPREGRQPQHF
TRBV7-6	TRBJ2-7	CASGQSRQEQYF
TRBV6-1	TRBJ2-7	CASSGPRSEGGPSYEQYF
TRBV11-2	TRBJ2-1	CASSTDQGLAGGKNEQFF
TRBV6-5	TRBJ1-1	CASSFTGAGEAFF
TRBV6-6	TRBJ1-3	CASSYWEAGNTIYF
TRBV6-1	TRBJ2-2	CASSYSLAGAAGELFF
TRBV27	TRBJ2-5	CASRTRLAVEETQYF
TRBV6-6	TRBJ2-7	CASSDPGTGEEQYF